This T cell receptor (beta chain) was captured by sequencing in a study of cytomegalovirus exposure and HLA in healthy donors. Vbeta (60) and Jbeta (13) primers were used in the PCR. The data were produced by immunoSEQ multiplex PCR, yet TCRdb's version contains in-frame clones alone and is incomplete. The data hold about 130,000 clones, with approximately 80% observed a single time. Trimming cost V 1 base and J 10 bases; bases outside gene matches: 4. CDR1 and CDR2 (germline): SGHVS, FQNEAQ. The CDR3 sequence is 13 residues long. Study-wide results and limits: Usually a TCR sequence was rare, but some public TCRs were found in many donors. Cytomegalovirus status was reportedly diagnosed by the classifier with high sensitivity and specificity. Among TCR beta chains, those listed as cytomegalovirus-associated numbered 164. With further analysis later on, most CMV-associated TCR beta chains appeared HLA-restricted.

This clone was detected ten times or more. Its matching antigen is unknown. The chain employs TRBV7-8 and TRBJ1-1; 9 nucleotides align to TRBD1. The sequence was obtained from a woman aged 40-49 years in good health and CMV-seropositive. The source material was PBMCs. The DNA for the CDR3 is TGTGCCAGCAGCTTAGTCACAGGGGGCTTAGCTTTCTTT. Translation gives CASSLVTGGLAFF.